These T cell receptor beta chains were read from a single sample in a study of T-cell reconstitution after alpha-beta-depleted transplantation in children. TCRdb reprocessed the PCR reads with MiXCR, giving one entry per CDR3 protein. The table includes about 130,000 distinct CDR3 sequences, about a tenth detected once. The sequencing used PBMCs, mostly from graft donor cells, collected 180 days after TCRalphabeta/CD19-depleted stem cell transplant. Every receptor here comes from a girl under three years old who had a stem cell transplant for combined immunodeficiency, so the T cells may come from the graft donor. Each CDR3 is given with its conserved first and last residue. Fields, in order: clone size, V gene, D gene, J gene, CDR3 protein, CDR3 DNA. A D gene is named only where the DNA matches it firmly. The size field is filled for only some rows; it gives once, few, many or a size class.

>NA|TRBV7-8|TRBD2|TRBJ2-3
CVVVQGLADTQYF
TGTGTCGTGGTCCAGGGACTAGCAGATACGCAGTATTTT
>once|TRBV3-1|NA|TRBJ2-1
CASRPRTSFYNEQFF
TGTGCCAGCCGCCCACGGACATCCTTCTACAATGAGCAGTTCTTC
>NA|TRBV5-1|TRBD2|TRBJ2-2
CASSLGTSGSSGIGELFF
TGCGCCAGCAGCTTGGGGACTAGCGGGAGTTCAGGCATCGGGGAGCTGTTTTTT
>NA|TRBV18|NA|TRBJ2-2
CASSPRVWTGELFF
TGTGCCAGCTCACCACGGGTATGGACCGGGGAGCTGTTTTTT
>few|TRBV20-1|TRBD2|TRBJ2-7
CSALRLAASYEQYF
TGCAGTGCCCTCCGACTAGCGGCCTCCTACGAGCAGTACTTC
>NA|TRBV20-1|TRBD1|TRBJ1-2
CSAVDRGNYGYTF
TGCAGTGCTGTGGACAGGGGAAACTATGGCTACACCTTC
>many|TRBV6-2/TRBV6-3|TRBD2|TRBJ2-1
CASSYRPTSGRGGHKNEQFF
TGTGCCAGCAGTTACCGCCCGACTAGCGGAAGGGGGGGGCACAAAAATGAGCAGTTCTTC
>NA|TRBV7-6|NA|TRBJ1-5
CASSLALSQPQHF
TGTGCCAGCAGCTTAGCGCTCAGTCAGCCCCAGCATTTT
>NA|TRBV10-3|NA|TRBJ1-2
CAISPGGYGYTF
TGTGCCATCAGCCCGGGGGGGTATGGCTACACCTTC
>NA|TRBV5-4|NA|TRBJ2-2
CASRIQGGAGELFF
TGTGCCAGCAGGATACAGGGGGGGGCTGGGGAGCTGTTTTTT
>NA|TRBV5-1|NA|TRBJ1-1
CASLTGKGDTEAFF
TGCGCCAGCTTAACAGGGAAGGGTGACACTGAAGCTTTCTTT
>few|TRBV10-3|NA|TRBJ2-1
CAISELGNEQFF
TGTGCCATCAGTGAGTTGGGCAATGAGCAGTTCTTC
>few|TRBV7-2|NA|TRBJ2-7
CASSLAPWQEQYF
TGTGCCAGCAGCTTAGCGCCGTGGCAAGAGCAGTACTTC
>NA|TRBV6-5|TRBD1|TRBJ1-5
CASSYSQGGQPQHF
TGTGCCAGCAGTTACTCGCAGGGGGGTCAGCCCCAGCATTTT
>NA|TRBV11-3|TRBD2|TRBJ2-3
CASSTGLAANTDTQYF
TGTGCCAGCAGCACAGGACTAGCGGCCAACACAGATACGCAGTATTTT
>many|TRBV20-1|TRBD2|TRBJ2-1
CSARDAGRPSGNEQFF
TGCAGTGCTAGAGATGCCGGGAGGCCTAGCGGGAATGAGCAGTTCTTC
>NA|TRBV20-1|NA|TRBJ1-1
CSASRGTTEAFF
TGCAGTGCCTCGCGGGGTACTACTGAAGCTTTCTTT
>few|TRBV6-1|TRBD1|TRBJ2-5
CASSKQGARETQYF
TGTGCCAGCAGTAAACAGGGGGCACGGGAGACCCAGTACTTC
>NA|TRBV28|TRBD2|TRBJ2-7
CASSERGARYEQYF
TGTGCCAGCAGTGAGCGGGGGGCTAGGTACGAGCAGTACTTC
>NA|TRBV5-5|NA|TRBJ2-7
CASSLIGQLYEQYF
TGTGCCAGCAGTTTGATCGGACAGCTCTACGAGCAGTACTTC